This TCR beta chain comes out of a study of T cell repertoires in cytomegalovirus infection. TCRdb fed the reads into MiXCR, producing one record per CDR3 protein. Here the sample spans roughly 350,000 distinct CDR3 sequences, about 35% being singletons. V shed 5 bases and J shed 4 bases, with 16 bases lying between them. CDR1 is SEHNR, CDR2 FQNEAQ, per germline (reference sequence). The CDR3 covers 15 residues. This clonotype was picked up a small number of times. Antigen specificity is unknown. Source: cultured PBMCs, taken from culture after CMV antigen stimulation. The rearrangement uses TRBV7-9 and TRBJ2-3; a weak D match, TRBD2 (5 bases). This TCR derives from a human donor in good health (CMV status not recorded). Some clones in this sample may be carry-over from other donors' samples. The CDR3 reads CASSTSRSGPDTQYF. The CDR3, as DNA: TGTGCCAGCAGCACCTCTAGGAGCGGTCCAGATACGCAGTATTTT.